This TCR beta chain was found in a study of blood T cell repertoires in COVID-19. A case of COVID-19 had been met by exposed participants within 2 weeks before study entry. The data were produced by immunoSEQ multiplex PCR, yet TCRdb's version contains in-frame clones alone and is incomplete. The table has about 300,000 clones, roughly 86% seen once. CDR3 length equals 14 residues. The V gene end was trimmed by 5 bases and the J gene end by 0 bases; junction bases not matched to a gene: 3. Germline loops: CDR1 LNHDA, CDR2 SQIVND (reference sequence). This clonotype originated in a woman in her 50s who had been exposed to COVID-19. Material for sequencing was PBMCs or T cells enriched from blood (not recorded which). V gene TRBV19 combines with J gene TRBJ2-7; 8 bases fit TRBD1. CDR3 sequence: CASSGQGSSYEQYF. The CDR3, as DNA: TGTGCCAGTAGTGGACAGGGATCCTCCTACGAGCAGTACTTC. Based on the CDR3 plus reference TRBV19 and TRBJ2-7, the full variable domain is DGGITQSPKYLFRKEGQNVTLSCEQNLNHDAMYWYRQDPGQGLRLIYYSQIVNDFQKGDIAEGYSVSREKKESFPLTVTSAQKNPTAFYLCASSGQGSSYEQYFGPGTRLTVT.